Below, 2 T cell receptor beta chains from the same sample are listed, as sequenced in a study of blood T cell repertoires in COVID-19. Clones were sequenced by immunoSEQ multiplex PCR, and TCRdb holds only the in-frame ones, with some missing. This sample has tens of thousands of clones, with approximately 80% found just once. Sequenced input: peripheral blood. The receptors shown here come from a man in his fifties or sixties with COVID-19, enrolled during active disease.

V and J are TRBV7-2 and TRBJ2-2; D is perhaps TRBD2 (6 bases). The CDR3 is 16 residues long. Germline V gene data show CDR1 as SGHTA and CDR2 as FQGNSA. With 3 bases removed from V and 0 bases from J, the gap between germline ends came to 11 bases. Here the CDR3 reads CASSFRGRANTGELFF. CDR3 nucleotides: TGTGCCAGCAGCTTTCGGGGGAGAGCGAACACCGGGGAGCTGTTTTTT. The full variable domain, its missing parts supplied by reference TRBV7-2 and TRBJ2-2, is GAGVSQSPSNKVTEKGKDVELRCDPISGHTALYWYRQSLGQGLEFLIYFQGNSAPDKSGLPSDRFSAERTGGSVSTLTIQRTQQEDSAVYLCASSFRGRANTGELFFGEGSRLTVL.

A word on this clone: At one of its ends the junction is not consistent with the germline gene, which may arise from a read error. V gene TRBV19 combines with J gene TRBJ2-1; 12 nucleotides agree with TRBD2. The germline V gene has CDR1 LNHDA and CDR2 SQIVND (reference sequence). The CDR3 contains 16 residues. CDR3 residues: CASSKGLAGGGNEQFF. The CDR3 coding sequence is TGTGCCAGCAGTAAGGGCCTAGCGGGAGGGGGCAATGAGCAGTTCTTC.